This passage covers 28 T cell receptor beta chains from one sample sequenced in a study of cytomegalovirus exposure and HLA in healthy donors. The PCR ran on 60 Vbeta and 13 Jbeta primers. Profiled with immunoSEQ multiplex PCR; TCRdb holds only in-frame clones, not every one. The table lists 100,000 to 150,000 clones, roughly 74% of them singletons. Specimen: PBMCs. The receptors stem from a man between 35 and 55 years old in good health and CMV-seropositive.

The CDR3 nucleotides are TGTGCCAGCAGTTTGACATTCAATCAGCCCCAGCATTTT. Its translation: CASSLTFNQPQHF. The chain joins TRBV28 to TRBJ1-5; unclear D gene. Trimming left V 3 bases short and J 3 bases short, with 6 bases between. The germline V gene has CDR1 MDHEN and CDR2 SYDVKM. The length of the CDR3 is 13 residues. Full variable domain (outside the CDR3, taken from reference TRBV28 and TRBJ1-5): DVKVTQSSRYLVKRTGEKVFLECVQDMDHENMFWYRQDPGLGLRLIYFSYDVKMKEKGDIPEGYSVSREKKERFSLILESASTNQTSMYLCASSLTFNQPQHFGDGTRLSIL.

J is TRBJ1-2 and V is TRBV5-5, with TRBD1 identical over 7 bases. Germline V CDR1 and CDR2: SGHKS, YYEKEE (reference sequence). The length of the CDR3 is 13 residues. J lost 7 bases, V lost 4 bases, and 7 bases had no gene match. The CDR3, as DNA: TGTGCCAGCAGCAGCTCGACAGGGTTTGGCTACACCTTC. Residues: CASSSSTGFGYTF.

V gene TRBV18 combines with J gene TRBJ2-7, with a weak D call TRBD2 (6 bases). V lost 3 bases, J lost 0 bases, and 21 bases lay in between. The CDR3 has 18 residues. Germline V gene data show CDR1 as KGHSH and CDR2 as LQKENI. The CDR3 DNA follows: TGTGCCAGCTCACCCGGCGGCCGAGCGGGTGAAACCTCCTACGAGCAGTACTTC. This codes for CASSPGGRAGETSYEQYF.

The V call is TRBV5-6, the J call TRBJ1-4; D may be TRBD1 (6 bases). The CDR3 length is 15 residues. The V end lost 4 bases, the J end lost 6 bases, and 16 bases lay between the germline ends. The germline V gene encodes CDR1 SGHDT and CDR2 YYEEEE. CDR3 sequence (DNA): TGTGCCAGCAGCCAATTCGACAGGAGAGATGAAAAACTGTTTTTT. This codes for CASSQFDRRDEKLFF.

This sequence joins TRBV5-4 and TRBJ2-2; D possibly corresponds to TRBD2 (6 bases). This CDR3 comprises 16 residues. V dropped 4 bases and J dropped 1 base, with 14 bases sitting between them. In germline, CDR1 is SGHNT, CDR2 YYREEE (reference sequence). This chain's CDR3 is CASSPPGLENTGELFF. CDR3 nucleotide sequence: TGTGCCAGCAGCCCCCCGGGACTTGAGAACACCGGGGAGCTGTTTTTT.

V gene TRBV5-6 combines with J gene TRBJ1-5; no clear D gene. Germline V gene lookup returns CDR1 SGHDT and CDR2 YYEEEE. The length of the CDR3 is 12 residues. V lost 4 bases to trimming and J lost 7 bases, with 9 bases between them. The CDR3 DNA is TGTGCCAGCAGCACGTACAGCCAGCCCCAGCATTTT. Its protein product is CASSTYSQPQHF. Full variable domain (missing parts from reference TRBV5-6 and TRBJ1-5): DAGVTQSPTHLIKTRGQQVTLRCSPKSGHDTVSWYQQALGQGPQFIFQYYEEEERQRGNFPDRFSGHQFPNYSSELNVNALLLGDSALYLCASSTYSQPQHFGDGTRLSIL.

The rearrangement joins TRBV2 to TRBJ2-1; 9 positions agree with TRBD2. Germline V gene sequence: CDR1 SNHLY, CDR2 FYNNEI. The CDR3 contains 15 residues. V lost 7 bases to trimming and J lost 3 bases; unmatched junction nucleotides: 7. CDR3 nucleotide sequence: TGTGCCAGCATGCCCGCTAGCGGGAACTACAATGAGCAGTTCTTC. Translation gives CASMPASGNYNEQFF.

The chain joins TRBV5-1 to TRBJ1-4; 7 bases map to TRBD1. Trimming removed 0 bases from V and 5 bases from J; junction bases left unmatched: 7. CDR1 and CDR2 from the germline V gene are SGHRS and YFSETQ. The CDR3 is 16 residues long. CDR3 loop: CASSLEGGWGNEKLFF. CDR3 sequence (DNA): TGCGCCAGCAGCTTGGAAGGGGGCTGGGGCAATGAAAAACTGTTTTTT.

The chain couples TRBV11-2 to TRBJ2-3; D possibly corresponds to TRBD2 (6 bases). The germline gives CDR1 SGHAT, CDR2 FQNNGV. The CDR3 runs to 12 residues. The V gene lost 4 bases and the J gene lost 6 bases, with 8 bases spanning the gap. CDR3 protein: CASSSGVDTQYF. In nucleotides, the CDR3 is TGTGCCAGCAGCTCGGGAGTGGATACGCAGTATTTT.

The chain joins TRBV28 to TRBJ1-2; D is unresolved. The germline V gene has CDR1 MDHEN and CDR2 SYDVKM. V lost 6 bases and J 4 bases, leaving 24 bases between the germline ends. CDR3 length equals 17 residues. This CDR3 reads CASSRGGSAGGRYGYTF. The CDR3 coding sequence is TGTGCCAGCAGCCGGGGTGGCTCGGCTGGCGGCCGCTATGGCTACACCTTC.

The chain joins TRBV6-6 to TRBJ2-4; weak D call: TRBD1 (7 bases). V lost 2 bases and J lost 4, with 15 bases in between. The germline CDR1 and CDR2 sequences are MNHNY and SVGAGI (reference sequence). This CDR3 comprises 16 residues. CDR3: CASSYQQGTRKNIQYF. For the CDR3, the DNA is TGTGCCAGCAGTTACCAACAGGGGACTCGAAAAAACATTCAGTACTTC.

The rearrangement uses TRBV19 and TRBJ2-5; tentative D call: TRBD2 (6 bases). Germline-derived CDR1 and CDR2 are LNHDA and SQIVND (reference sequence). This CDR3 is built from 18 residues. The germline V and J ends were trimmed by 4 bases and 4 bases, with 25 bases remaining between them. The CDR3, as DNA: TGTGCCAGTAGTACGGGGATATTTAGCGGTACGGCCACAGAGACCCAGTACTTC. This codes for CASSTGIFSGTATETQYF.

The chain employs TRBV7-9 and TRBJ2-2; maybe TRBD2 (7 bases). V was cut by 5 bases and J by 0 bases, with 13 bases left in between. Germline V gene data show CDR1 as SEHNR and CDR2 as FQNEAQ (reference sequence). This CDR3 is built from 16 residues. CDR3 coding DNA: TGTGCCAGCAGCCCCCGGGGGGCCGCGAACACCGGGGAGCTGTTTTTT. Translation: CASSPRGAANTGELFF.

The CDR3: CASSRRGDEQYF. DNA of the CDR3: TGTGCCAGCAGCCGCAGGGGTGACGAGCAGTACTTC. This chain joins TRBV7-9 and TRBJ2-7; tentatively, D is TRBD1 (6 bases). V was pared by 5 bases and J by 5 bases, with 10 bases between. CDR1 is SEHNR, CDR2 FQNEAQ, per germline (reference sequence). The CDR3 extends over 12 amino acids.

Of note for this clone: One end of the junction does not line up with germline, which may come from a read error. The genes are TRBV5-6 and TRBJ1-1; D is uncertain. CDR3 length: 13 amino acids. CDR1 and CDR2 (germline): SGHDT, YYEEEE. DNA for the CDR3: TGTGCCAGTAGCTCAGTCCTCCGCACTGAAGCTTTCTTT. This translates into CASSSVLRTEAFF. Supplemented by reference TRBV5-6 and TRBJ1-1, the full variable domain reads DAGVTQSPTHLIKTRGQQVTLRCSPKSGHDTVSWYQQALGQGPQFIFQYYEEEERQRGNFPDRFSGHQFPNYSSELNVNALLLGDSALYLCASSSVLRTEAFFGQGTRLTVV.

In this sample, this clone turned up once. The chain recombines TRBV6-1 with TRBJ2-6; no clear D. The CDR3 extends over 15 amino acids. Trimming stripped 8 bases from V and 0 bases from J, with 11 bases between. Germline CDR1 is MNHNS and CDR2 is SASEGT. This chain's CDR3 is CASASVRSGANVLTF. The CDR3 coding sequence is TGTGCCAGCGCCTCTGTGCGCTCTGGGGCCAACGTCCTGACTTTC.

This clone was seen once. The chain joins TRBV5-4 to TRBJ1-1; 9 bases line up with TRBD1. Germline-derived CDR1 and CDR2 are SGHNT and YYREEE (reference sequence). Trimming cost V 4 bases and J 7 bases; bases outside gene matches: 11. The CDR3 sequence is 15 residues long. CDR3 region: CASSQNRGQGIEAFF. The DNA of the CDR3 is TGTGCCAGCAGCCAAAACAGGGGGCAAGGTATTGAAGCTTTCTTT.

The table lists this clone with a few counts. The chain has TRBV7-8 and TRBJ1-1, with 8 positions matching TRBD1. The CDR3 loop spans 18 amino acids. Germline values: CDR1 SGHVS, CDR2 FQNEAQ. The trim removed 4 bases at V and 1 base at J, leaving 14 bases unmatched. The CDR3 DNA sequence: TGTGCCAGCAGCTCAGGGACAGGAGCCAACCCTTGGAACACTGAAGCTTTCTTT. It encodes CASSSGTGANPWNTEAFF.

V usage is TRBV5-4 and J usage is TRBJ2-1; TRBD2 aligns across 10 bases. The CDR3 spans 16 residues. V was pared by 3 bases and J by 0 bases, with 3 bases of the junction left unmatched. The germline CDR1 and CDR2 sequences are SGHNT and YYREEE (reference sequence). In DNA form, the CDR3 reads TGTGCCAGCAGCTGGGCTAGCGGGGGCTCCTACAATGAGCAGTTCTTC. This sequence encodes CASSWASGGSYNEQFF. Supplemented by reference TRBV5-4 and TRBJ2-1, the full variable domain reads ETGVTQSPTHLIKTRGQQVTLRCSSQSGHNTVSWYQQALGQGPQFIFQYYREEENGRGNFPPRFSGLQFPNYSSELNVNALELDDSALYLCASSWASGGSYNEQFFGPGTRLTVL.

This clone has just a few counts. The chain has TRBV15 and TRBJ2-7, with D possibly matching TRBD2 (6 bases). The CDR3 has 14 amino acids. Germline CDR1 reads LNHNV; CDR2 reads YYDKDF (reference sequence). V was cut by 1 base and J by 2 bases, with 9 bases left in between. Here the CDR3 DNA reads TGTGCCACCAGCAGAGGCGGCGGGACCTACGAGCAGTACTTC. The encoded protein is CATSRGGGTYEQYF.

This clone was observed a few times. This chain links TRBV19 with TRBJ2-1; 9 bases line up with TRBD1. Trimming took 7 bases from V and 7 from J; bases not matched to a gene: 11. The CDR3 extends over 15 amino acids. Germline CDR1 is LNHDA and CDR2 is SQIVND (reference sequence). CDR3 DNA sequence: TGTGCCAGTACCCCACAGGGGGCGGACCATAATGAGCAGTTCTTC. Amino acid sequence: CASTPQGADHNEQFF.

The J gene is TRBJ2-3, the V gene TRBV29-1; a possible D gene is TRBD2 (6 bases). Trimming removed 6 bases from V and 1 base from J, with 14 bases in between. From germline, CDR1 is SQVTM and CDR2 ANQGSEA. This CDR3 spans 14 amino acids. As DNA, the CDR3 is TGCAGCGTCCCTGAGAGGGAGGGCACAGATACGCAGTATTTT. It encodes CSVPEREGTDTQYF.

This rearrangement joins TRBV6-5 to TRBJ1-6; D gene ambiguous. Looked up from germline, CDR1 is MNHEY and CDR2 is SVGAGI. V lost 7 bases and J lost 6, with 13 bases in between. This CDR3 contains 14 residues. The CDR3 DNA follows: TGTGCCAGCACCATAAGGGAGCTTAATTCACCCCTCCACTTT. Its translation: CASTIRELNSPLHF.

This rearrangement joins TRBV27 to TRBJ1-2; a weak D match, TRBD1 (5 bases). CDR3 length equals 14 residues. Germline V gene sequence: CDR1 MNHEY, CDR2 SMNVEV (reference sequence). V lost 1 base to trimming and J lost 8 bases, with 14 bases between them. The CDR3 region has the DNA TGTGCCAGCAGTTTATGGGGGGAGTCGATCGGCTACACCTTC. It specifies CASSLWGESIGYTF.

The V and J genes are TRBV6-1 and TRBJ2-7, with TRBD2 as a possible D gene (7 bases). The V end lost 2 bases, the J end lost 2 bases, and 19 bases lay between the germline ends. Germline CDR1 is MNHNS and CDR2 is SASEGT. The CDR3 is 17 amino acids. The CDR3 protein is CASSEIKGGVGPYEQYF. Here the CDR3 DNA reads TGTGCCAGCAGTGAAATAAAGGGGGGGGTCGGCCCCTACGAGCAGTACTTC.

The CDR3 nucleotides read TGTGCCACCAGCAGAGATCCGAGCGGGGCGGGTGAGACCCAGTACTTC. Protein product: CATSRDPSGAGETQYF. The chain employs TRBV15 and TRBJ2-5; 7 bases map to TRBD2. Trimming at V came to 0 bases and at J to 5 bases, leaving 9 bases not matched to a gene. The CDR3 has 16 amino acids. The germline gives CDR1 LNHNV, CDR2 YYDKDF (reference sequence).

For this clone: One end of the junction varies from germline; a read error may be responsible. The chain links TRBV2 to TRBJ2-7; D ambiguous. This CDR3 has 14 residues. Germline V gene sequence: CDR1 SNHLY, CDR2 FYNNEI. DNA for the CDR3: TGTGCCTGCAGACTTCAGTTAGCAGCCTACGAGCAGTACTTC. Translated, it gives CACRLQLAAYEQYF.

V is TRBV29-1 and J is TRBJ1-1; D gene uncertain. The CDR3 has 13 residues. CDR1 is SQVTM and CDR2 is ANQGSEA in the germline V gene. Deletions cut 6 bases from V and 0 bases from J, with 11 bases between. The CDR3 region has the DNA TGCAGCGTGGTAGCGATTCTGAACACTGAAGCTTTCTTT. Protein product: CSVVAILNTEAFF.